A single sample gave rise to the 6 T cell receptor beta chains below, sequenced in a study of regulatory T cells in long-lasting Graves disease. With iRepertoire HTBI primers and Arm-PCR of CDR3 regions, TCR beta libraries were built. TCRdb used MiXCR to reprocess the multiplex PCR reads, holding one entry per CDR3 protein. This sample has 500,000 to 800,000 distinct CDR3 sequences, with about 32% found just once. Noted time point: persistent/refractory GD, antithyroid drugs over 5 years with positive TRAb. Extracted PBMC RNA gave rise to the TCR library. Specimen: peripheral blood mononuclear cells (PBMCs), collected when the disease was refractory, from a patient treated with antithyroid drugs. These receptors originate from a female donor with Graves disease.

Points on this clonotype: A clone one base away is much larger, so this may be a read error. Given the absence of the conserved phenylalanine or tryptophan at the CDR3 end, a read error is likely. The CDR3 bases are TGTGCCAGCAGTAACTCTGGAAACACCATATATCTT. Amino acids: CASSNSGNTIYL. The chain uses TRBV2 and TRBJ1-3; D is unclear. The germline V gene has CDR1 SNHLY and CDR2 FYNNEI. The V and J ends lost 5 bases and 0 bases respectively, with 2 bases between them. The CDR3 totals 12 residues.

The gene calls are TRBV12-3 or TRBV12-4 and TRBJ1-6; 7 bases line up with TRBD1. With 6 bases clipped from V and 7 bases from J, the junction kept 12 bases outside the gene matches. The CDR3 runs 16 residues. In DNA form, the CDR3 reads TGTGCCAGCAGGGGGTGGAGGGACAGCCAGAATTCACCCCTCCACTTT. Its protein is CASRGWRDSQNSPLHF.

To note about this clonotype: One base away lies a much larger clone, so this may be a sequencing read error. V usage is TRBV12-3 or TRBV12-4 and J usage is TRBJ1-1; D gene unclear. CDR3 length: 12 amino acids. CDR3 sequence reads: CASNRANTGAFF. The CDR3 DNA reads as TGTGCCAGCAATAGAGCGAACACTGGAGCTTTCTTT.

J is TRBJ1-2 and V is TRBV29-1; no clear D gene. Germline CDR1 SQVTM, CDR2 ANQGSEA. V was trimmed by 6 bases and J by 2 bases, leaving 13 bases between them. CDR3 size: 13 residues. The CDR3 sequence is CSVDLAENYGYTF. The DNA of the CDR3 is TGCAGCGTCGACTTGGCAGAGAACTATGGCTACACCTTC.

The chain joins TRBV12-3 or TRBV12-4 to TRBJ1-5, with 11 bases lining up with TRBD1. The CDR3 extends over 17 amino acids. With V trimmed by 7 bases and J by 0 bases, 8 bases remained unmatched. The CDR3 protein is CASNWWTGGLSNQPQHF. The CDR3 coding sequence is TGTGCCAGCAACTGGTGGACAGGGGGCCTTAGCAATCAGCCCCAGCATTTT.

This clonotype was observed a handful of times. This chain joins TRBV6-2 or TRBV6-3 and TRBJ2-7; D unresolved. The CDR3 loop spans 13 amino acids. Germline V gene sequence: CDR1 MNHEY, CDR2 SVGEGT. V lost 1 base and J lost 3, with 7 bases in between. CDR3 coding DNA: TGTGCCAGCAGTTACTTAGGCAGCTACGAGCAGTACTTC. Residues: CASSYLGSYEQYF.